This T cell receptor (beta chain) emerged from a study of OX40 agonist ivuxolimab in advanced cancers. Study background: The diagnoses of dose-escalation patients were hepatocellular carcinoma, melanoma, renal cell or head and neck cancer.

CDR3 length: 16 amino acids. Germline lookup yields CDR1 SGHTA and CDR2 FQGTGA. J lost 2 bases, V lost 1 base, and 7 bases had no gene match. No patient had autoimmune disease or received systemic immunosuppression. TCRdb keeps only in-frame clones here, not all; method: immunoSEQ multiplex PCR. The sample gives 77,000 or so clones, 75% to 90% of which show up once; 2% to 2.5% is in the top ten. This clonotype was sampled from an adult with an advanced solid tumor such as melanoma, head and neck, liver or kidney cancer. The sequencing used CD4+ or CD8+ T cells sorted from blood, collected in a trial of the OX40 agonist ivuxolimab. The V and J genes are TRBV7-3 and TRBJ2-5, with 7 bases lining up with TRBD1. CDR3 bases: TGTGCCAGCAGCTTAAGAGGGGGCGCTGGTCAAGAGACCCAGTACTTC. Translating it yields CASSLRGGAGQETQYF.